This TCR beta chain originates from a study of cytomegalovirus exposure and HLA in healthy donors. Findings and caveats of the study: For most TCR beta V segments, an earlier analysis put the productive rate at about 90% or about 30% of the time. It was confirmed in vitro that a few of the CMV-associated chains were specific for CMV antigens.

Primers: 60 Vbeta forward and 13 Jbeta reverse. This table comes from immunoSEQ multiplex PCR, and its TCRdb copy is limited to in-frame clones, with some not included. Among 150,000 to 160,000 clones listed, around 82% were seen once. CDR1 is SQVTM, CDR2 ANQGSEA, per germline. The CDR3 is 14 residues long. This clone occurred once. Its antigen is as yet unknown. The origin of this receptor is a woman aged 50 to 60 in good health and CMV-seropositive. This chain links TRBV29-1 with TRBJ2-2; TRBD1 might be the D (6 bases). Sequenced input: PBMCs. The CDR3 DNA reads TGCAGTGAACTCCCGGACAGTCACACCGGGGAGCTGTTTTTT. This translates into CSELPDSHTGELFF.